The sequence of this T cell receptor (beta chain) was determined in a study of CD8+ T cells in alopecia areata (dated by TCRdb to between 2018 and 2020). Notes on the research overall: Treated patients were enrolled in an open-label pilot trial of oral tofacitinib at 5 to 10 mg twice daily for moderate-to-severe alopecia areata. Tofacitinib was administered for 6 to 18 months, and 6 months of follow-up off drug were then conducted to assess delayed response and recurrence. Disease severity in treated patients was measured with the SALT score, which quantifies the percentage of affected scalp surface area. High-throughput TCRbeta sequencing was used to examine T cell clonal expansion in alopecia areata in both the C3H/HeJ mouse model and human patients. In humans, TCRbeta sequencing was performed on scalp tissue and on sorted CD4+ and CD8+ peripheral blood T cells from healthy controls and from patients with patchy or totalis/universalis alopecia areata. Tofacitinib-treated patients had biopsies at baseline and at 4 and 24 weeks of treatment, with a later scalp biopsy in several patients. Scalp clonality was compared among normal scalp (n=4), patchy alopecia areata scalp (n=8), and alopecia totalis/universalis scalp (n=8). The RNA source kit depended on sample type: the PAXgene miRNA kit for fixed scalp, the miRNeasy kit for PBMCs, and the RNeasy kit for mouse skin. TCRbeta CDR3 regions were amplified by immunoSEQ multiplex PCR using 35 Vbeta forward and 13 Jbeta reverse primers. General study outcomes and caveats: Scalp TCR repertoire analysis is complicated because resident alphabeta T cells in normal human skin are also sequenced, whereas mouse skin is dominated by gammadelta T cells. Shared TCR sequences between patients were less evident than in mice, which may be partly attributable to HLA diversity in the patient population. Many expanded lesional clones were found to persist in scalp and blood during tofacitinib treatment, and relapse after treatment cessation may be partly explained by this persistence. Compared with normal scalp, lesional scalp had higher clonality and more expanded CD8+ clones, particularly in alopecia totalis/universalis, a pattern that suggests antigenic drive. Because the treated cohort was small and included a single nonresponder, larger studies are needed to assess links between baseline CD8+ expansion and response. Tofacitinib significantly lowered scalp clonality and the number of expanded CD8+ clones among the top 100 scalp clones.

Libraries were made using the immunoSEQ multiplex PCR assay. RNA was extracted from all samples and reverse transcribed into cDNA, which served as template for TCR sequencing. First-strand cDNA was synthesized using SuperScript III with a 2:1 mix of oligo-dT and random hexamers. Amplification bias was assessed with a synthetic immune receptor repertoire, and residual bias was removed computationally. On the study's bioinformatics: After raw reads were preprocessed to remove errors, the CDR3 was defined following IMGT conventions as running from the conserved cysteine to phenylalanine. Clonality was calculated as 1 minus Shannon entropy normalized by log2 of the number of productive unique TCRs. Whether scalp clones were CD4 or CD8 was inferred by matching scalp TCRbeta sequences against CD4 and CD8 repertoires sorted from blood. TCRdb took this table from immuneACCESS and kept in-frame rearrangements with V and J called. Such tables lack part of the clones; where checked against another copy, unresolved V genes explain under half of the gap, and the rest is unexplained. That table supplies the V and J calls and clone size; D and trimming were determined from the DNA. A total of 130,000 to 150,000 clones appear in this sample, 75% to 85% of them only once. The ten largest account for 20% to 25% of the sample.

Of note for this clone: This clone's antigen is unknown. Qualities for individual bases were not recorded, and no much larger clone is one base off. Additional DNA sequences in this sample encode the identical CDR3.

What this sample's time point label stands for: roughly 27 days on oral tofacitinib. The treatment or condition label corresponds to: oral pan-JAK inhibitor, 5-10 mg twice daily. Lesional scalp punch biopsies and peripheral blood were collected from alopecia areata patients. PBMCs were separated by density centrifugation and stained for CD3, CD4 and CD8, after which CD4+ and CD8+ T cells were sorted on a FACSAria. The TCR comes from a human donor with alopecia areata. This sample comprised CD8+ T cells sorted from blood, obtained at week 4, from a patient treated with tofacitinib.

The nucleotide sequence reads TGTGCCAGCAGTTACTCGCGGGGAGGCACCGGGGAGCTGTTTTTT. This yields the protein CASSYSRGGTGELFF. The chain is made from TRBV6-5 and TRBJ2-2; the D segment could be TRBD2, given 6 matching bases. The junction shows trimming of 0 bases on V and 4 bases on J, plus 9 bases between the germline ends. The CDR3 runs 15 residues from the cysteine to the phenylalanine. Only CDR3 DNA remains: 45 bases, in frame from the first base. CDR1 and CDR2 (MNHEY, SVGAGI) derive from the germline V gene.